Here is one T cell receptor (beta chain) with its context. Its specificity is not known. Trimming pared 0 bases from V and 15 bases from J, leaving 13 bases between. Germline CDR1 is MGHRA and CDR2 is YSYEKL. This CDR3 contains 12 residues. This record comes from a study of Tregs in tolerant kidney transplant recipients. Findings of the study overall: Expanding Tregs on activated donor B cells appeared to best identify donor-specific TCRbeta clones.

Clones were read by immunoSEQ multiplex PCR, and TCRdb kept only the in-frame ones, dropping some. The sample holds 85,000 to 90,000 clones, about 92% seen once. This sequence originates from a human donor in good health. Material for sequencing was CD8+ T cells from blood. The chain links TRBV4-1 to TRBJ2-3, with D unclear. The CDR3 region is CASSQEGLGRYF. DNA for the CDR3: TGCGCCAGCAGCCAAGAAGGGCTAGGAAGATATTTT.